This TCR beta chain was documented in a study of blood T cell repertoires in COVID-19. As processed by the authors: Estimation of nucleated cell counts was performed using reference gene primer amplification. Profiled with immunoSEQ multiplex PCR; TCRdb holds only in-frame clones, not every one. The V and J calls and clone size were taken over from that table, and D and trimming were inferred from the DNA. The repertoire holds hundreds of thousands of clones, with roughly 91% as singletons. The V gene's germline CDR1 is SGHNT and CDR2 YENEEA. This CDR3 has 16 residues. Unmatched junction bases numbered 5, after V lost 3 bases and J lost 2 bases. Living in about two dozen US areas, the participants were between roughly 18 and 95 years of age. Self-reported history from a screening survey and questionnaire set each donor's cohort. No more than 2 weeks before study entry, exposed participants had met a case of COVID-19.

Material: PBMCs or T cells enriched from blood (not recorded which). The J gene is TRBJ2-1, the V gene TRBV11-3, with 9 bases fitting TRBD2. This TCR came from a woman in her forties or fifties who had been exposed to COVID-19. CDR3 region: CASSLGGGETYNEQFF. As DNA, the CDR3 is TGTGCCAGCAGCTTGGGCGGGGGGGAAACCTACAATGAGCAGTTCTTC.